A selection of T cell receptor beta chains follows, all from one sample in a study of blood T cell repertoires in COVID-19. TCRdb's table, derived via immunoSEQ multiplex PCR, lists solely in-frame clones and lacks some. The sample has around 72,000 clones, about four fifths seen once. The sequenced sample consisted of peripheral blood. The receptors stem from a woman between 65 and 79 years old with acute or convalescent COVID-19. Each CDR3 is given with its conserved first and last residue. Fields, in order: V gene, clone size, J gene, D gene, CDR3 DNA, CDR3 protein. A D gene is named only where the DNA matches it firmly. Clone size is shown for a subset of rows, as once, few, many or a class of expanded clone.

>TRBV4-2|-|TRBJ2-7|-
TGTGCCAGCAGCCAAGAATATGGCGGGGAGCCCTCCTACGAGCAGTACTTC
CASSQEYGGEPSYEQYF
>TRBV6-5|-|TRBJ2-2|TRBD2
TGTGCCACCCCGGGACTAGCGGGAGTTACCGGGGAGCTGTTTTTT
CATPGLAGVTGELFF
>TRBV5-8|once|TRBJ2-5|TRBD1
TGTGCCAGCAGCACACAGGGGGAGACCCAGTACTTC
CASSTQGETQYF
>TRBV5-1|-|TRBJ2-2|-
TGCGCCAGCTGCTCCAGGGGACAGAACACCGGGGAGCTGTTTTTT
CASCSRGQNTGELFF
>TRBV5-1|-|TRBJ2-1|TRBD2
TGCGCCAGCAGCCGCTGGACTAGCGGGAGTGATGAGCAGTTCTTC
CASSRWTSGSDEQFF
>TRBV19|-|TRBJ2-7|TRBD1
TGTGCCAGTAGTTTAGGAAGGGGGCGCGCCTACGAGCAGTACTTC
CASSLGRGRAYEQYF
>TRBV27|few|TRBJ2-7|-
TGTGCCAGCAACGGCGGGCTCCCCTACGAGCAGTACTTC
CASNGGLPYEQYF
>TRBV2|-|TRBJ1-5|-
TGTGCCAGCAGTGGGCAGGGAGGTCAGCCCCAGCATTTT
CASSGQGGQPQHF
>TRBV27|-|TRBJ2-7|TRBD2
TGTGCCAGCAGGTTAGCGGGAGGGCTGTCCTACGAGCAGTACTTC
CASRLAGGLSYEQYF
>TRBV27|-|TRBJ2-7|-
-
CASSSSGLAGAGLEQYF
>TRBV28|-|TRBJ2-1|TRBD1
TGTGCCAGCAGTAACCTTGACAGGGGGCTATACAATGAGCAGTTCTTC
CASSNLDRGLYNEQFF
>TRBV4-1|-|TRBJ1-2|-
TGCGCCAGCAGCCAAGATCACCAAGGGGCTGCCTATGGCTACACCTTC
CASSQDHQGAAYGYTF
>TRBV4-2|-|TRBJ1-3|-
TGTGCCAGCAGCCAGGATACAGGGAGCTCTGGAAACACCATATATTTT
CASSQDTGSSGNTIYF
>TRBV12-3/TRBV12-4|few|TRBJ1-2|-
TGTGCCAGCAGACCGGGAGCCTATGGCTACACCTTC
CASRPGAYGYTF
>TRBV5-1|-|TRBJ2-7|TRBD2
TGCGCCAGCAGCTCTGGCGGGAGATACGAGCAGTACTTC
CASSSGGRYEQYF
>TRBV19|-|TRBJ1-1|TRBD1
TGTGCCAGTAGTATAGGACAGGGACGAGCGTTGAACACTGAAGCTTTCTTT
CASSIGQGRALNTEAFF
>TRBV7-6|-|TRBJ1-1|-
TGTGCCAGCAGCTTGATAAGTGGGGGCAAGGGGACTGAAGCTTTCTTT
CASSLISGGKGTEAFF
>TRBV29-1|-|TRBJ2-6|TRBD1
TGCAGCGTTAAACCGGGACAGGGGATCCCTGGGGCCAACGTCCTGACTTTC
CSVKPGQGIPGANVLTF
>TRBV12-3/TRBV12-4|-|TRBJ1-2|-
TGTGCCAGCAGTTTTAGCTATGGCTACACCTTC
CASSFSYGYTF
>TRBV7-9|few|TRBJ2-2|-
TGTGCCAGCAGCCCAGGAGGCAGGGGCAGGGGGGAGCTGTTTTTT
CASSPGGRGRGELFF
>TRBV5-1|-|TRBJ1-6|TRBD1
TGCGCCAGCAGCTCCGGGACAGGGGCAAGAGGGAATAGTTCACCCCTCCACTTT
CASSSGTGARGNSSPLHF
>TRBV25-1|-|TRBJ1-3|-
TGTGCCAGCAGTGAAGTAACGACTCTCAGTAGGGGCATATATTTT
CASSEVTTLSRGIYF
>TRBV7-6|-|TRBJ2-3|TRBD2
TGTGCCAGCGGGCTAGCGGGAGCTAAAGATACGCAGTATTTT
CASGLAGAKDTQYF
>TRBV3-1/TRBV3-2|-|TRBJ1-6|-
TGTGCCAGCAGCCACGCGGGGGCCCTCCACTTT
CASSHAGALHF
>TRBV19|-|TRBJ2-3|-
TGTGCCAGTAGTCTCTTCTTCCAACTGGGGCCCACAGATACGCAGTATTTT
CASSLFFQLGPTDTQYF
>TRBV11-2|-|TRBJ2-1|TRBD2
TGTGCCAGCACCAAGGTTCTAGCGGGCTACAATGAGCAGTTCTTC
CASTKVLAGYNEQFF
>TRBV27|-|TRBJ1-6|-
TGTGCCAGCACCTGGGGCTCGTATTCACCCCTCCACTTT
CASTWGSYSPLHF
>TRBV6-2/TRBV6-3|-|TRBJ2-5|TRBD1
TGTGCCAGCACCCCCGGACAGGGAGGATCTACAGAGACCCAGTACTTC
CASTPGQGGSTETQYF
>TRBV3-1/TRBV3-2|-|TRBJ2-5|-
TGTGCCAGCAGCCAAGATCCGGTTATGAAGACCCAGTACTTC
CASSQDPVMKTQYF
>TRBV30|-|TRBJ1-2|-
TGTGCCTCGATAGCTAACTATGGCTACACCTTC
CASIANYGYTF
>TRBV24-1|-|TRBJ2-3|-
TGTGCCACCAGTGATTTTGGGGGGACCACAGATACGCAGTATTTT
CATSDFGGTTDTQYF
>TRBV28|-|TRBJ1-5|TRBD1
TGTGCCAGCAGTTTAGCTACAGGGGGCTCTCAGCCCCAGCATTTT
CASSLATGGSQPQHF
>TRBV28|-|TRBJ2-1|-
TGTGCCAGCCACAACTCCGTCACTAGGGAGCAGTTCTTC
CASHNSVTREQFF